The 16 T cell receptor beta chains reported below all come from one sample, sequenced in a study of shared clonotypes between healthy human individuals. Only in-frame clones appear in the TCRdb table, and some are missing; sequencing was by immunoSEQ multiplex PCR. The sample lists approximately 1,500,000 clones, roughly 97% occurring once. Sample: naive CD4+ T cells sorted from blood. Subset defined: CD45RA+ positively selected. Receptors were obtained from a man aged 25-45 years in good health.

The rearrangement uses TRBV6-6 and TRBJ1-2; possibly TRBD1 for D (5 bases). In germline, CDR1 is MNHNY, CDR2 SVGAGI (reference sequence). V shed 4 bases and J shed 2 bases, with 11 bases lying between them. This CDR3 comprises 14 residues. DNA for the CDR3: TGTGCCAGCAGTTGGGTAGGGGAGAACTATGGCTACACCTTC. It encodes CASSWVGENYGYTF.

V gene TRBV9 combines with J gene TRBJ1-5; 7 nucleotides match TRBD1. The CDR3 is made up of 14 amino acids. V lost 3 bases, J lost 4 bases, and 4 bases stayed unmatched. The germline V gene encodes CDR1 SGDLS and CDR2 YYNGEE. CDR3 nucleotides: TGTGCCAGCAGCGCGGGACAGTTAAATCAGCCCCAGCATTTT. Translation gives CASSAGQLNQPQHF. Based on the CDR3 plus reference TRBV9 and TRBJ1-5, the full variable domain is DSGVTQTPKHLITATGQRVTLRCSPRSGDLSVYWYQQSLDQGLQFLIQYYNGEERAKGNILERFSAQQFPDLHSELNLSSLELGDSALYFCASSAGQLNQPQHFGDGTRLSIL.

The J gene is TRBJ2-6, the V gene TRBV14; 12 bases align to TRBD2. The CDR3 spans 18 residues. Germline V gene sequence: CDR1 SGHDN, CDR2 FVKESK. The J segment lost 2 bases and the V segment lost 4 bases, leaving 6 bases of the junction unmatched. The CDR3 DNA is TGTGCCAGCAGCCGTACTAGCGGGAGGAAAGCTGGGGCCAACGTCCTGACTTTC. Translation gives CASSRTSGRKAGANVLTF.

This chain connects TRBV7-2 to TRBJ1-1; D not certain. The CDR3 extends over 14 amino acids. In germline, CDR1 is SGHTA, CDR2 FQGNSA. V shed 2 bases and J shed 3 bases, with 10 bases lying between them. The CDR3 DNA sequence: TGTGCCAGCAGCTTACGGCAGGAACACACTGAAGCTTTCTTT. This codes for CASSLRQEHTEAFF. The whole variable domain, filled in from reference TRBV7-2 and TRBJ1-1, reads GAGVSQSPSNKVTEKGKDVELRCDPISGHTALYWYRQSLGQGLEFLIYFQGNSAPDKSGLPSDRFSAERTGGSVSTLTIQRTQQEDSAVYLCASSLRQEHTEAFFGQGTRLTVV.

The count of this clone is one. The CDR3 DNA is TGTGCCAGCTCACCAGGATTTGCCGGGGAGCTGTTTTTT. As protein: CASSPGFAGELFF. J is TRBJ2-2 and V is TRBV18; the D is unclear. CDR1 and CDR2 from the germline V gene are KGHSH and LQKENI. Between the trimmed V and J ends, which lost 2 bases and 6 bases, there was a span of 7 bases. This CDR3 is 13 amino acids long.

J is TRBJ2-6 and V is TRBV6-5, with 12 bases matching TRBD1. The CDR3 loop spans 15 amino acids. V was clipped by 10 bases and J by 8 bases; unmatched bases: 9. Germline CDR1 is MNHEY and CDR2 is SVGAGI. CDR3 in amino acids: CAIAIGTGGSNVLTF. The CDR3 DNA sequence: TGTGCCATTGCTATCGGGACAGGGGGCTCCAACGTCCTGACTTTC.

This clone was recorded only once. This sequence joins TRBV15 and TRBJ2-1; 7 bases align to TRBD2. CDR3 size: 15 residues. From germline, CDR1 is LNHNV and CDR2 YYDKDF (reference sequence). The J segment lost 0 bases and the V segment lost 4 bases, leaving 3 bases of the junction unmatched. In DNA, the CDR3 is TGTGCCACCAGCACTAGCGGTAGCTCCTACAATGAGCAGTTCTTC. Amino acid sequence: CATSTSGSSYNEQFF.

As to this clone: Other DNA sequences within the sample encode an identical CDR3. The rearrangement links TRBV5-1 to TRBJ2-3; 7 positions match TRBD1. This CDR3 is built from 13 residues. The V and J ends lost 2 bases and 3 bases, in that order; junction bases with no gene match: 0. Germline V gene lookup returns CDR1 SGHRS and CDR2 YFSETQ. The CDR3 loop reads CASSLQGTDTQYF. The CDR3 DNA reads TGCGCCAGCAGCTTACAGGGGACAGATACGCAGTATTTT.

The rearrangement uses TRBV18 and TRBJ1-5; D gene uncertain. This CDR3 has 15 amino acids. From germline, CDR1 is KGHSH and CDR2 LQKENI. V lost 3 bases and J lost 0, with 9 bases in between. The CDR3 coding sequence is TGTGCCAGCTCACCGGTAGATAATAGCAATCAGCCCCAGCATTTT. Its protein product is CASSPVDNSNQPQHF.

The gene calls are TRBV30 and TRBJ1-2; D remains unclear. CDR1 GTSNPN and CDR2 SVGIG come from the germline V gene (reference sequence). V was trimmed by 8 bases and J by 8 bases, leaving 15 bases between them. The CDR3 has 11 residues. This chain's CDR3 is CAAFRVGGYTF. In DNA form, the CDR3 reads TGTGCCGCCTTTAGGGTTGGAGGCTACACCTTC.

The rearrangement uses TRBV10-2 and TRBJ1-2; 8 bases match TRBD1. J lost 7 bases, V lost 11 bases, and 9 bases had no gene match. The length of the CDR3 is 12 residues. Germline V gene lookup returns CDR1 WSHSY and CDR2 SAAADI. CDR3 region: CAAGQGAGGYTF. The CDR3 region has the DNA TGCGCCGCCGGGCAGGGGGCGGGTGGCTACACCTTC.

This chain's CDR3 is CASSPDRGLATEAFF. CDR3 nucleotides: TGCGCCAGCAGCCCAGACAGGGGGCTAGCCACTGAAGCTTTCTTT. The V call is TRBV5-1, the J call TRBJ1-1, with TRBD1 matching over 10 bases. Germline V CDR1 and CDR2: SGHRS, YFSETQ. This CDR3 spans 15 amino acids. The V segment lost 4 bases and the J segment 4 bases; nucleotides outside the gene matches: 7.

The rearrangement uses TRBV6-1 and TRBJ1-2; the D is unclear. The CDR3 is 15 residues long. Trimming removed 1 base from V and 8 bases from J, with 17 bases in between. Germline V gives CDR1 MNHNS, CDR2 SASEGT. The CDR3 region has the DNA TGTGCCAGCAGTGAAGACGAAAGGCCCATGTTCGGCTACACCTTC. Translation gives CASSEDERPMFGYTF.

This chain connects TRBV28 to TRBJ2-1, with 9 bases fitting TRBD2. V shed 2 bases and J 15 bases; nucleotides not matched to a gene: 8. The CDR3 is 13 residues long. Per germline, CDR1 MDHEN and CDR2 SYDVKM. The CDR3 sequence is CASSLLAGLIPFF. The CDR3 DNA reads TGTGCCAGCAGTTTACTAGCGGGATTGATTCCGTTCTTC.

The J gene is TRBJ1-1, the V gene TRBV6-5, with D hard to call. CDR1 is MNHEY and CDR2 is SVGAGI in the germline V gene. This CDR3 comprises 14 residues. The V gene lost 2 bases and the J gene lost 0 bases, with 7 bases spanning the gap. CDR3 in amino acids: CASSYDRLNTEAFF. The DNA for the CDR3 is TGTGCCAGCAGTTACGATCGGTTGAACACTGAAGCTTTCTTT.

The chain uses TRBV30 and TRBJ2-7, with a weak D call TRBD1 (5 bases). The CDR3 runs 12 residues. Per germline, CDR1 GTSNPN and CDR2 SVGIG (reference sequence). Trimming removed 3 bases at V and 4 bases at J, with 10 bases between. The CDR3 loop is CAWSLRQYEQYF. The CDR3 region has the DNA TGTGCCTGGAGCCTTAGACAGTACGAGCAGTACTTC. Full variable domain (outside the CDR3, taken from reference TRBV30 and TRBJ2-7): SQTIHQWPATLVQPVGSPLSLECTVEGTSNPNLYWYRQAAGRGLQLLFYSVGIGQISSEVPQNLSASRPQDRQFILSSKKLLLSDSGFYLCAWSLRQYEQYFGPGTRLTVT.